Detailed here is one TCR beta chain. The entry originates in a study of OX40 agonist ivuxolimab in advanced cancers. The V gene end was trimmed by 7 bases and the J gene end by 10 bases; junction bases not matched to a gene: 9. Germline V CDR1 and CDR2: MNHNS, SASEGT. The CDR3 is 13 residues long. Generated by immunoSEQ multiplex PCR, the TCRdb table keeps only in-frame clones and is missing some. The sample has about 65,000 clones; approximately 89% are singletons. The chain joins TRBV6-1 to TRBJ2-2, with 7 positions matching TRBD2. The sequences come from CD4+ or CD8+ T cells sorted from blood, collected in a trial of the OX40 agonist ivuxolimab. This clonotype was obtained from an adult with an advanced solid tumor such as melanoma, head and neck, liver or kidney cancer. CDR3 in amino acids: CASTTGGGEELFF. The CDR3 region has the DNA TGTGCCAGCACCACTGGGGGGGGTGAGGAGCTGTTTTTT.